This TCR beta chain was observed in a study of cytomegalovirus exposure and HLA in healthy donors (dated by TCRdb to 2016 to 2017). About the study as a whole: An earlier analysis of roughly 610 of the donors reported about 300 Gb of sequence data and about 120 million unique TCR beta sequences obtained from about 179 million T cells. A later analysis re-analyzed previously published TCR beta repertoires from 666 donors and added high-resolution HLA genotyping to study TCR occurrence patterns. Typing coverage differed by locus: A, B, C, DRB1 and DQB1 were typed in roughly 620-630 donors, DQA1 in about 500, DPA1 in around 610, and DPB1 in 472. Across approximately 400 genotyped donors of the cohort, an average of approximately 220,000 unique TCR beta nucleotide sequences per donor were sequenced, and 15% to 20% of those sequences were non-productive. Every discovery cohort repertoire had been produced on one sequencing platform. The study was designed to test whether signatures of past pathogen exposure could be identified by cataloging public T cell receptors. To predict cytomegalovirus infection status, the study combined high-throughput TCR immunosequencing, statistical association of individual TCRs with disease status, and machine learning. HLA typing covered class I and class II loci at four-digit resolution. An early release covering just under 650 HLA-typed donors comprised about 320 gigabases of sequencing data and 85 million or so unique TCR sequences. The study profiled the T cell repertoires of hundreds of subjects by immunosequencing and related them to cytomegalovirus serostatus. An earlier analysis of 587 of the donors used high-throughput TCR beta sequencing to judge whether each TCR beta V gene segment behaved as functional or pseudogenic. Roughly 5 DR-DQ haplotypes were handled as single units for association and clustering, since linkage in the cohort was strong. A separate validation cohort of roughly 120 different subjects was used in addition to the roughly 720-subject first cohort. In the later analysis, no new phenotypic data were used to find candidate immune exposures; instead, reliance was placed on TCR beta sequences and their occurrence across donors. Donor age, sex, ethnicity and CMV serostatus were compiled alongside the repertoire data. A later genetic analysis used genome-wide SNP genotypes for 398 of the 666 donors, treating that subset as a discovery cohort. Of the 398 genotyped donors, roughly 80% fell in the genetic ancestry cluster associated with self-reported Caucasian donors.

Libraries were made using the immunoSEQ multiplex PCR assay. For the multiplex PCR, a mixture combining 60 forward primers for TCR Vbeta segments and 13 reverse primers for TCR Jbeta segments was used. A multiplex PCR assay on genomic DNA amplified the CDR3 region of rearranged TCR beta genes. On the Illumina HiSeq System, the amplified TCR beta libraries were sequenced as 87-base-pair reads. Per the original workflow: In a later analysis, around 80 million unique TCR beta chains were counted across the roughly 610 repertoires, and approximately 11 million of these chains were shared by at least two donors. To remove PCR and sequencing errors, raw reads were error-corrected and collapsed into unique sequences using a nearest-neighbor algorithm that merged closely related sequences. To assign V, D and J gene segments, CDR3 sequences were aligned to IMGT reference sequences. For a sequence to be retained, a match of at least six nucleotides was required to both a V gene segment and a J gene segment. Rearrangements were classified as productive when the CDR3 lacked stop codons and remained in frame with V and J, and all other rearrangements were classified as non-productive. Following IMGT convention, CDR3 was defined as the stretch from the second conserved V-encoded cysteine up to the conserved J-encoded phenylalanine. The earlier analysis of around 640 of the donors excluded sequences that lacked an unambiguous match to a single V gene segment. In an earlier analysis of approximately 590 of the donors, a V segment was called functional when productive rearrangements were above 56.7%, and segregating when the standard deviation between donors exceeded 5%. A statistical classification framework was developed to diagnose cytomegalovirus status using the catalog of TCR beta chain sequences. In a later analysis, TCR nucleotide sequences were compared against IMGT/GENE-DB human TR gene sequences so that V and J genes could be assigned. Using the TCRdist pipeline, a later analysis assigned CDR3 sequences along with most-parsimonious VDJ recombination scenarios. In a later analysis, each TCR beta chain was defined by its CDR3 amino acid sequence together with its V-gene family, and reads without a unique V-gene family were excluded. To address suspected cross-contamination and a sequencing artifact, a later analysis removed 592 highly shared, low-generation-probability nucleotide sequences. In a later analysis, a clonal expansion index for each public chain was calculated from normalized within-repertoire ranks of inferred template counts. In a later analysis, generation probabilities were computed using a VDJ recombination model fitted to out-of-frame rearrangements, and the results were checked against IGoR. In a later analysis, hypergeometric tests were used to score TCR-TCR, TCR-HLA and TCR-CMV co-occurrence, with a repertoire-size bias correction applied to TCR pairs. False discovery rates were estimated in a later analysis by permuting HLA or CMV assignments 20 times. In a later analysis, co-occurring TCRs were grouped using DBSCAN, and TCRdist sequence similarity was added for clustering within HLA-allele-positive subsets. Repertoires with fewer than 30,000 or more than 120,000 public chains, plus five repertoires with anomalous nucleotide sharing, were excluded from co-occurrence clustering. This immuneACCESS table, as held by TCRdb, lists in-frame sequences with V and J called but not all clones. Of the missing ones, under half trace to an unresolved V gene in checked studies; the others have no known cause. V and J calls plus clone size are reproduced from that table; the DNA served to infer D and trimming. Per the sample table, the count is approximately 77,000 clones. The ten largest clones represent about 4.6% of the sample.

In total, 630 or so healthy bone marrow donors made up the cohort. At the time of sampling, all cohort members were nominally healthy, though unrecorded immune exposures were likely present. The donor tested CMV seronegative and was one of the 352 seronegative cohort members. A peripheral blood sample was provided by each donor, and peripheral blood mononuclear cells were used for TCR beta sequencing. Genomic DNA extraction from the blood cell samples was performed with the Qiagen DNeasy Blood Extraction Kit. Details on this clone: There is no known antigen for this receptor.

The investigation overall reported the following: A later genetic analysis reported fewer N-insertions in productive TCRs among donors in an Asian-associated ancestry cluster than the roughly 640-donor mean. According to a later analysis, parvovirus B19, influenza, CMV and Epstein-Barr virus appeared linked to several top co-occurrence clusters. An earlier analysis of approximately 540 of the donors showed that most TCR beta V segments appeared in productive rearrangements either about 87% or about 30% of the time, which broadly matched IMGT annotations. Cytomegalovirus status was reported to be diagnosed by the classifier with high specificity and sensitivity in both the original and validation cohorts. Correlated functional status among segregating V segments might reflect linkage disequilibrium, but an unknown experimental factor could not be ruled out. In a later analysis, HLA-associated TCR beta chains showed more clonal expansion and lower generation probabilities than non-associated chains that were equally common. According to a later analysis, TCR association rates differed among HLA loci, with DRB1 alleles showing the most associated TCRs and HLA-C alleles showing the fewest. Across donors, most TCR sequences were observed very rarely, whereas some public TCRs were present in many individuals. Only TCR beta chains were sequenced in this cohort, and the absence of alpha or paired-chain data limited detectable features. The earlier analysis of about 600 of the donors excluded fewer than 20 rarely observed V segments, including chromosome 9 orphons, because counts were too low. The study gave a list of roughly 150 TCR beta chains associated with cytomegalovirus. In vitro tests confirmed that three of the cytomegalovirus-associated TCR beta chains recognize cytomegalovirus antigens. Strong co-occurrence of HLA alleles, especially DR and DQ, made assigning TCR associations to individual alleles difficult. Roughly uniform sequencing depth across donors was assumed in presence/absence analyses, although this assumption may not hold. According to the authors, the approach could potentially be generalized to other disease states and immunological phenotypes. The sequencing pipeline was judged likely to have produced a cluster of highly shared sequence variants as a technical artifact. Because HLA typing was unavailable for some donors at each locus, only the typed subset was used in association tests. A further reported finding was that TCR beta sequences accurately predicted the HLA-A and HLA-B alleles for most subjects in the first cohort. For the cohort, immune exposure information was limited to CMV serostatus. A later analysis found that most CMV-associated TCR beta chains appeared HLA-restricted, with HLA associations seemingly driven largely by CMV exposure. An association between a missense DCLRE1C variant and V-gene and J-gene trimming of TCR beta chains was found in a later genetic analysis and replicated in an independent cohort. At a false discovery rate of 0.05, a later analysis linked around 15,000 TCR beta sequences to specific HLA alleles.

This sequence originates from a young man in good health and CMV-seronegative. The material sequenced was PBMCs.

The sequenced DNA is TGTGCCAGCAGCCATGCAGGGGGGATGTATGAGCAGTTCTTC. The resulting protein is CASSHAGGMYEQFF. Recombination connected TRBV4-2 to TRBJ2-1; a tentative D match to TRBD1 spans 7 bases. The CDR3, from cysteine to phenylalanine, totals 14 residues. Just CDR3 DNA is preserved here, 42 bases in frame from base 1. Looking up the germline V gene yields CDR1 LGHNA and CDR2 YNFKEQ. Trimming costs V 3 bases and J 8 bases, and their ends lie 14 bases apart.